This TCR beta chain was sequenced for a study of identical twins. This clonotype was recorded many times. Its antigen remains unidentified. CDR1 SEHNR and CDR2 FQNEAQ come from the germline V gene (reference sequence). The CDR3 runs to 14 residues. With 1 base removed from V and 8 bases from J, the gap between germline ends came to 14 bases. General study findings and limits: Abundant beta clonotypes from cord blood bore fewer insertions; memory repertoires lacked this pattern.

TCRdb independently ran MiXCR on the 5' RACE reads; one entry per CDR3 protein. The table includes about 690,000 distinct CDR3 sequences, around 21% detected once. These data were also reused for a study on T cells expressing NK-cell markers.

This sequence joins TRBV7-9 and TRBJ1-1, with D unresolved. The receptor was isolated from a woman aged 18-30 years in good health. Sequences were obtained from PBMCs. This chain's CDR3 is CASSLDRGPGEAFF. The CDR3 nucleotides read TGTGCCAGCAGCTTAGACCGAGGCCCGGGGGAAGCTTTCTTT.